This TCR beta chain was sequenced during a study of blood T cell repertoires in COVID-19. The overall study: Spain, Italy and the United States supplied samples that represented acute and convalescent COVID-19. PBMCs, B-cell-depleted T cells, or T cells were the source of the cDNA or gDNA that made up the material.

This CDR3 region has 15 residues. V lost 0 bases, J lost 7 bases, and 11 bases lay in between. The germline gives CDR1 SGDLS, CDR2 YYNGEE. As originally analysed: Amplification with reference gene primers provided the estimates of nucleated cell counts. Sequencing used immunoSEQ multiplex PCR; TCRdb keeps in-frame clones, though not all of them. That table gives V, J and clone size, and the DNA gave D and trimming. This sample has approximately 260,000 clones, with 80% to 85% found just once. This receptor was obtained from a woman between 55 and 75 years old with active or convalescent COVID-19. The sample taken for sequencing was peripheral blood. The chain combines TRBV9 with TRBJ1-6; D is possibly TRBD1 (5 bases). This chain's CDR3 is CASSVGGSQNSPLHF. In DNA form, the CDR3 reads TGTGCCAGCAGCGTAGGGGGCAGCCAGAATTCACCCCTCCACTTT.